This is a list of T cell receptor beta chains from one sample in a study of control samples from healthy donors and cancer patients. Profiled with immunoSEQ multiplex PCR; TCRdb holds only in-frame clones, not every one. The table has 150,000 to 200,000 clones, about nine tenths seen once. The sample was blood. The receptors were gathered from a middle-aged woman in good health. Each CDR3 is given with its conserved first and last residue. The D gene is left open where the match is weak. Clone size is not always given. Where it is, it says once, few, many or a class for expanded clones.

clone size	D gene	V gene	J gene	CDR3 protein	CDR3 DNA
few	-	TRBV7-8	TRBJ1-2	CASSLDRQGYTF	TGTGCCAGCAGCTTAGACAGACAAGGCTACACCTTC
-	-	TRBV13	TRBJ2-7	CASSPPPLSDRSYEQYF	TGTGCCAGCAGCCCACCCCCTCTTTCGGACAGATCCTACGAGCAGTACTTC
-	-	TRBV12-5	TRBJ2-3	CASGERQEPVDTQYF	TGTGCTAGTGGGGAGAGGCAGGAACCGGTGGATACGCAGTATTTT
once	-	TRBV7-2	TRBJ1-3	CASSPDSSGNTIYF	TGTGCCAGCAGTCCAGACAGTTCTGGAAACACCATATATTTT
-	-	TRBV19	TRBJ2-5	CASSITWGGETQYF	TGTGCCAGTAGTATAACTTGGGGCGGGGAGACCCAGTACTTC
-	TRBD1	TRBV4-1	TRBJ2-6	CASSQDLDRALSGANVLTF	TGCGCCAGCAGCCAAGATTTGGACAGGGCCCTCTCTGGGGCCAACGTCCTGACTTTC
-	TRBD2	TRBV7-3	TRBJ2-3	CASSQRGSGGPRDTQYF	TGTGCCAGCAGCCAAAGGGGTAGCGGGGGGCCCAGAGATACGCAGTATTTT
once	-	TRBV2	TRBJ1-4	CASSEPTLPGNEKLFF	TGTGCCAGCAGTGAACCGACTCTCCCGGGTAATGAAAAACTGTTTTTT
-	TRBD2	TRBV19	TRBJ2-3	CASRLAGSDTQYF	TGTGCCAGTAGACTAGCGGGAAGCGATACGCAGTATTTT
-	TRBD1	TRBV3-1/TRBV3-2	TRBJ1-1	CASSPSDRGPTEAFF	TGTGCCAGCAGCCCGAGTGACAGGGGGCCCACTGAAGCTTTCTTT
-	-	TRBV2	TRBJ2-7	CASTTQRLYEQYF	TGTGCCAGCACCACACAGCGACTCTACGAGCAGTACTTC
-	TRBD1	TRBV3-1/TRBV3-2	TRBJ1-4	CASSDRVFRQFEKLFF	TGTGCCAGCAGCGACAGGGTTTTTCGTCAGTTTGAAAAACTGTTTTTT
-	-	TRBV7-6	TRBJ1-5	CASSQTISNQPQHF	TGTGCCAGCAGCCAAACAATTAGCAATCAGCCCCAGCATTTT
few	-	TRBV5-1	TRBJ2-7	CASSLTLDHYEQYF	TGCGCCAGCAGCTTGACCCTGGACCACTACGAGCAGTACTTC
-	-	TRBV10-3	TRBJ2-7	CAISTAEGEAYTKQYF	TGTGCCATCAGTACAGCGGAGGGCGAAGCCTATACGAAGCAGTACTTC
once	-	TRBV5-8	TRBJ2-3	CASSRGTAEADTQYF	TGTGCCAGCAGCCGCGGGACAGCCGAGGCAGATACGCAGTATTTT
-	TRBD2	TRBV5-1	TRBJ2-5	CASSPGLAGGETQYF	TGCGCCAGCAGCCCGGGACTAGCGGGGGGAGAGACCCAGTACTTC
-	-	TRBV5-4	TRBJ1-2	CASSLEAGDGYTF	TGTGCCAGCAGCTTGGAGGCAGGGGACGGCTACACCTTC
-	-	TRBV10-2	TRBJ2-1	CASSEGGEQFF	TGCGCCAGCAGTGAGGGAGGGGAGCAGTTCTTC
-	-	TRBV29-1	TRBJ1-4	CSVEAPPGSEKLFF	TGCAGCGTTGAAGCTCCCCCAGGGTCTGAAAAACTGTTTTTT
-	-	TRBV5-1	TRBJ2-7	CASSPSLSSYEQYF	TGCGCCAGCAGCCCCTCGTTAAGCTCCTACGAGCAGTACTTC
-	-	TRBV11-3	TRBJ1-3	CASSSGNSGNTIYF	TGTGCCAGCAGCTCAGGAAACTCTGGAAACACCATATATTTT
-	TRBD2	TRBV3-1/TRBV3-2	TRBJ2-5	CASSPTSGMYQETQYF	TGTGCCAGCAGCCCCACTAGCGGGATGTACCAAGAGACCCAGTACTTC
-	TRBD2	TRBV24-1	TRBJ2-1	CATSQAGGNEQFF	TGTGCCACCAGTCAAGCGGGGGGCAATGAGCAGTTCTTC
-	-	TRBV19	TRBJ1-1	CASDPGTEAFF	TGTGCCAGCGATCCCGGGACAGAAGCTTTCTTT
-	-	TRBV6-5	TRBJ2-7	CASSYSPGQVYEQYF	TGTGCCAGCAGTTATTCCCCGGGACAAGTCTACGAGCAGTACTTC
-	TRBD1	TRBV5-1	TRBJ1-1	CASSLQGVGTEAFF	TGCGCCAGCAGCTTGCAGGGGGTGGGCACTGAAGCTTTCTTT
-	-	TRBV5-1	TRBJ1-2	CASSSDSFYGYTF	TGCGCCAGCAGCTCGGACAGCTTCTATGGCTACACCTTC
-	-	TRBV12-3/TRBV12-4	TRBJ1-6	CASSFVDSPLHF	TGTGCCAGCAGTTTCGTGGATTCACCCCTCCACTTT
-	-	TRBV6-5	TRBJ2-7	CASSPRGTDSYEQYF	TGTGCCAGCAGCCCCCGCGGGACGGACTCCTACGAGCAGTACTTC
-	-	TRBV14	TRBJ1-1	CASSSVIGGEAFF	TGTGCCAGCAGCTCCGTAATCGGCGGTGAAGCTTTCTTT
-	-	TRBV4-1	TRBJ2-3	CASSQEVSRSARGDTQYF	TGCGCCAGCAGCCAAGAAGTTTCTCGGTCAGCTCGCGGAGATACGCAGTATTTT
-	TRBD1	TRBV5-1	TRBJ1-1	CASSPVQGRWGTEAFF	TGCGCCAGCAGCCCGGTACAGGGGAGGTGGGGCACTGAAGCTTTCTTT
-	TRBD2	TRBV6-1	TRBJ2-7	CASSEVSGGIKQYF	TGTGCCAGCAGTGAAGTCTCGGGAGGGATCAAGCAGTACTTC
-	-	TRBV6-5	TRBJ1-2	CASSPYGQTYYGYTF	TGTGCCAGCAGTCCTTACGGACAGACCTACTATGGCTACACCTTC
-	-	TRBV7-9	TRBJ2-3	CASSPGGGAQYF	TGTGCCAGCAGCCCCGGGGGTGGCGCGCAGTATTTT
-	TRBD2	TRBV5-1	TRBJ2-2	CASSLGTSVITGELFF	TGCGCCAGCAGCTTAGGGACTAGCGTGATCACCGGGGAGCTGTTTTTT
-	-	TRBV3-1/TRBV3-2	TRBJ2-5	CASSSGETQYF	TGTGCCAGCAGCTCCGGAGAGACCCAGTACTTC
-	-	TRBV19	TRBJ1-1	CASSIDIPPGGANTEAFF	TGTGCCAGTAGTATAGATATTCCTCCGGGGGGGGCGAACACTGAAGCTTTCTTT
-	TRBD2	TRBV7-2	TRBJ2-2	CASRPGTTTLTGELFF	TGTGCCAGCAGGCCCGGGACTACGACACTCACCGGGGAGCTGTTTTTT
-	-	TRBV4-1	TRBJ2-7	CASSQETHRGSSYEQYF	TGCGCCAGCAGCCAAGAGACGCACAGAGGGAGCTCCTACGAGCAGTACTTC
-	TRBD1	TRBV7-3	TRBJ2-2	CASSLGTGETGELFF	TGTGCCAGCAGCTTAGGGACAGGGGAGACCGGGGAGCTGTTTTTT
-	-	TRBV3-1/TRBV3-2	TRBJ1-2	CASSQEGLFYGYTF	TGTGCCAGCAGCCAAGAGGGACTGTTCTATGGCTACACCTTC
once	TRBD2	TRBV10-2	TRBJ2-7	CASRPGTRSTYEQYF	TGCGCCAGCAGACCCGGGACTAGATCCACCTACGAGCAGTACTTC
-	TRBD1	TRBV9	TRBJ2-1	CASSAWGTGIYNEQFF	TGTGCCAGCAGCGCGTGGGGGACAGGTATCTACAATGAGCAGTTCTTC
-	TRBD2	TRBV4-1	TRBJ2-3	CASSQDLGLEDTDTQYF	TGCGCCAGCAGCCAAGATTTAGGACTAGAGGACACAGATACGCAGTATTTT